Presented here are 20 T cell receptor beta chains from one specimen sequenced in a study of immune characterization of retroperitoneal liposarcoma. TCRdb passed the PCR reads through MiXCR, listing each CDR3 protein once. The profile shows roughly 8,200 distinct CDR3 sequences, over 40% of them singletons. Sequencing used tumor tissue. The source of these receptors is a male donor with retroperitoneal liposarcoma.

The CDR3 spells CATSTSGLAELMSSYEQYF. CDR3 in DNA: TGTGCCACCAGTACATCCGGACTAGCGGAACTAATGAGCTCCTACGAGCAGTACTTC. The chain links TRBV24-1 to TRBJ2-4; 10 positions match TRBD2. The J call may be in error: the DNA end matches TRBJ2-7 better. CDR1 is KGHDR, CDR2 SFDVKD, per germline. CDR3 length equals 19 residues.

This rearrangement joins TRBV12-3 or TRBV12-4 to TRBJ2-3; D is perhaps TRBD2 (7 bases). V lost 4 bases and J 1 base, leaving 15 bases between the germline ends. The CDR3 sequence is 16 residues long. This CDR3 reads CASSSPWGGRTDTQYF. The CDR3 bases are TGTGCCAGCAGTTCCCCCTGGGGGGGCCGCACAGATACGCAGTATTTT.

This clonotype was observed a handful of times. The V and J genes are TRBV10-3 and TRBJ2-1; the match to TRBD1 covers 9 bases. This CDR3 region has 13 residues. Germline V lookup: CDR1 ENHRY, CDR2 SYGVKD. V was pared by 5 bases and J by 6 bases, with 2 bases of the junction left unmatched. CDR3 protein: CAISTGGRNEQFF. CDR3 bases: TGTGCCATCAGTACAGGGGGCCGCAATGAGCAGTTCTTC.

V gene TRBV6-1 combines with J gene TRBJ2-1, with TRBD1 identical over 8 bases. V lost 2 bases, J lost 10 bases, and 4 bases stayed unmatched. The CDR3 has 13 amino acids. Germline loops: CDR1 MNHNS, CDR2 SASEGT. The CDR3 sequence: CASSETRTGEQFF. The CDR3 region has the DNA TGTGCCAGCAGTGAAACCCGGACAGGGGAGCAGTTCTTC.

The chain recombines TRBV11-2 with TRBJ2-5; D is uncertain. The CDR3 spans 12 residues. Between the trimmed V and J ends, which lost 5 bases and 5 bases, there was a span of 9 bases. The germline gives CDR1 SGHAT, CDR2 FQNNGV. Here the CDR3 reads CASSLTTETQYF. The CDR3 DNA reads TGTGCCAGCAGCCTTACGACGGAGACCCAGTACTTC. Full variable domain (rest looked up from reference TRBV11-2 and TRBJ2-5): EAGVAQSPRYKIIEKRQSVAFWCNPISGHATLYWYQQILGQGPKLLIQFQNNGVVDDSQLPKDRFSAERLKGVDSTLKIQPAKLEDSAVYLCASSLTTETQYFGPGTRLLVL.

The chain couples TRBV6-1 to TRBJ2-5; TRBD2 aligns across 9 bases. Germline V gene data show CDR1 as MNHNS and CDR2 as SASEGT. This CDR3 comprises 15 residues. The junction had 4 bases not matched to a gene; V was cut back by 5 bases and J by 0 bases. This chain's CDR3 is CASSSLAGNQETQYF. In DNA form, the CDR3 reads TGTGCCAGCAGTTCGCTAGCGGGGAACCAAGAGACCCAGTACTTC.

The chain links TRBV4-3 to TRBJ2-1; 9 bases align to TRBD2. Germline loops: CDR1 LGHNA, CDR2 YSLEER. This CDR3 is 13 amino acids long. Trimming took 3 bases from V and 15 from J; bases not matched to a gene: 9. CDR3 bases: TGCGCCAGCAGCCAGGTTCGTAGCGGGAGTACGTTCTTC. It codes for CASSQVRSGSTFF.

This clonotype has just a few counts. The chain carries TRBV6-6 and TRBJ2-1; D is ambiguous. CDR3 size: 15 residues. Germline V gene lookup returns CDR1 MNHNY and CDR2 SVGAGI (reference sequence). Trimming took 0 bases from V and 7 from J, leaving 13 bases between them. The CDR3 DNA reads TGTGCCAGCAGTTACTCGTACCTTTTATTGAATGAGCAGTTCTTC. The encoded protein is CASSYSYLLLNEQFF.

This clonotype was counted between two and nine times. This sequence joins TRBV6-1 and TRBJ2-2; D is possibly TRBD1 or TRBD2 (7 bases each). V was trimmed by 5 bases and J by 3 bases, leaving 16 bases between them. The CDR3 is 16 amino acids. CDR1 is MNHNS and CDR2 is SASEGT in the germline V gene. The CDR3 region is CASSKKGGTDTGELFF. CDR3 DNA: TGTGCCAGCAGTAAGAAGGGGGGGACAGACACCGGGGAGCTGTTTTTT.

The gene calls are TRBV7-2 and TRBJ2-4; 8 bases fit TRBD2. The CDR3 has 14 amino acids. After removal of 1 base from V and 7 bases from J, the junction contained 3 bases not matched to a gene. Per germline, CDR1 SGHTA and CDR2 FQGNSA. The CDR3 sequence is CASSLGGGNNIQYF. CDR3 nucleotides: TGTGCCAGCAGCTTAGGCGGGGGGAACAACATTCAGTACTTC.

Sample share makes this clonotype large. Its ends do not fully match the called genes, so a read error is possible. The rearrangement joins TRBV27 to TRBJ2-1; the match to TRBD2 covers 12 bases. CDR1 is MNHEY and CDR2 is SMNVEV in the germline V gene (reference sequence). The CDR3 is 14 amino acids. CDR3 amino acids: CASSPARTSGTLLF. The CDR3 region has the DNA TGTGCCAGCAGTCCCGCTCGGACTAGCGGGACTCTGCTCTTC.

The rearrangement links TRBV27 to TRBJ2-2; TRBD1 matches 9 bases. Germline V CDR1 and CDR2: MNHEY, SMNVEV (reference sequence). Trimming removed 3 bases from V and 2 bases from J; junction bases left unmatched: 7. The CDR3 sequence is 17 residues long. CDR3 in DNA: TGTGCCAGCAGTTTTAGGACAGGGGAATCCAACACCGGGGAGCTGTTTTTT. The encoded protein is CASSFRTGESNTGELFF.

This clonotype has a single count. This chain joins TRBV6-6 and TRBJ2-3; D call uncertain. The CDR3 has 15 amino acids. The V end lost 0 bases, the J end lost 5 bases, and 12 bases lay between the germline ends. The germline V gene has CDR1 MNHNY and CDR2 SVGAGI (reference sequence). Here the CDR3 DNA reads TGTGCCAGCAGTTACTCGAGGTCCCCGGAAGATACGCAGTATTTT. It translates to CASSYSRSPEDTQYF.

By its share, this clonotype is medium-sized. V and J are TRBV11-3 and TRBJ2-3, with 11 positions matching TRBD2. J lost 4 bases, V lost 5 bases, and 11 bases had no gene match. This CDR3 spans 17 amino acids. CDR1 is SGHNT, CDR2 YENEEA, per germline. The CDR3 bases are TGTGCCAGCAGCACCAGCCGCCTAGCGGGAGGTGCAGATACGCAGTATTTT. This codes for CASSTSRLAGGADTQYF.

This clonotype was detected many times. The chain has TRBV6-6 and TRBJ1-2, with D maybe TRBD1 (5 bases). V was clipped by 5 bases and J by 5 bases, with 12 bases between them. The CDR3 has 13 amino acids. The germline gives CDR1 MNHNY, CDR2 SVGAGI (reference sequence). The CDR3 sequence: CASSPGTWYGYTF. The CDR3 nucleotides read TGTGCCAGCAGTCCCGGGACCTGGTATGGCTACACCTTC.

By proportion, this clonotype is medium-sized (0.01 to 0.1%). The chain combines TRBV12-3 or TRBV12-4 with TRBJ2-5; 13 bases agree with TRBD2. The better agreement between TRBJ2-7 and the DNA end casts doubt on the J call. There are 16 residues in the CDR3. The CDR3 spells CASSPTTSGRLYEQYF. The DNA of the CDR3 is TGTGCCAGCAGTCCCACGACTAGCGGGAGGTTATACGAGCAGTACTTC.

The chain recombines TRBV6-1 with TRBJ1-2; 8 bases fit TRBD1. CDR1 is MNHNS, CDR2 SASEGT, per germline. Trimming at V came to 6 bases and at J to 7 bases, leaving 1 base not matched to a gene. The CDR3 consists of 11 residues. The CDR3 loop is CASRTGGGYTF. CDR3 nucleotides: TGTGCCAGCAGAACAGGGGGTGGCTACACCTTC.

The rearrangement links TRBV24-1 to TRBJ2-1; the match to TRBD2 covers 8 bases. V dropped 1 base and J dropped 8; count of bases not matched to a gene: 6. This CDR3 is built from 15 residues. Per germline, CDR1 KGHDR and CDR2 SFDVKD. CDR3 sequence reads: CATSDFSRGGDEQFF. As DNA, the CDR3 is TGTGCCACCAGTGATTTCAGCCGGGGGGGGGATGAGCAGTTCTTC.

The genes are TRBV6-1 and TRBJ2-1; 7 bases line up with TRBD1. CDR1 is MNHNS and CDR2 is SASEGT in the germline V gene. The CDR3 runs to 15 residues. V gave up 0 bases and J gave up 5 bases; unmatched junction bases: 4. This CDR3 is CASSEAWQGDNEQFF. The CDR3 DNA reads as TGTGCCAGCAGTGAAGCCTGGCAGGGGGACAATGAGCAGTTCTTC.

The V gene is TRBV10-2, the J gene TRBJ2-5; 12 bases fit TRBD2. This CDR3 spans 14 amino acids. V was clipped by 3 bases and J by 4 bases; unmatched bases: 0. Germline values: CDR1 WSHSY, CDR2 SAAADI. The DNA for the CDR3 is TGCGCCAGCAGTGAACTAGCGGGGGGAGAGACCCAGTACTTC. Protein: CASSELAGGETQYF.